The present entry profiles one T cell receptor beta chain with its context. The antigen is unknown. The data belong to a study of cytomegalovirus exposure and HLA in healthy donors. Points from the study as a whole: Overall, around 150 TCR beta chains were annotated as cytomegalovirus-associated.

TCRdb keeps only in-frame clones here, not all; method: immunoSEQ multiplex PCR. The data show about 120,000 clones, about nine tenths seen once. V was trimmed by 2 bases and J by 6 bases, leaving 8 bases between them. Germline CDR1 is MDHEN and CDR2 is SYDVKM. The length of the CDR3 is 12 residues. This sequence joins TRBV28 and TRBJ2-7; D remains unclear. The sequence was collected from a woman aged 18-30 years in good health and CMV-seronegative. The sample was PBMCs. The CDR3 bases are TGTGCCAGCAGTTTACCCTCCAGCGAGCAGTACTTC. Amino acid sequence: CASSLPSSEQYF.